This T cell receptor beta chain was observed in a study of CD8 T cells in ankylosing spondylitis. Per germline, CDR1 SGHRS and CDR2 YFSETQ. V was cut by 0 bases and J by 0 bases, with 11 bases left in between. This CDR3 spans 16 amino acids. With regard to this clonotype: The antigen is undetermined.

General study results and limits: Some of these motif variants have turned up before, in reports on reactive arthritis synovial fluid and blood. Disease-linked clones reportedly concentrated significantly in matched ankylosing spondylitis synovial fluid. In peripheral blood, disease-linked CD8+ clones occurred at relatively low frequencies. There was a TCR beta motif, made of eight highly homologous variants, that appeared characteristic of ankylosing spondylitis blood.

Making the TCR beta libraries involved quantitative 5'-RACE with molecular barcodes. One entry per CDR3 protein results from TCRdb running MiXCR on the 5' RACE reads. The sample lists under 550,000 distinct CDR3 sequences, 25% to 30% occurring once. Material for sequencing was blood, either unsorted or a sorted T cell fraction (not recorded which). The J gene is TRBJ2-3, the V gene TRBV5-1; D not resolved. The sequence was obtained from a male donor with ankylosing spondylitis. CDR3 amino acids: CASSLVGDRSTDTQYF. CDR3 coding DNA: TGCGCCAGCAGCTTGGTTGGGGATCGGAGCACAGATACGCAGTATTTT.